This passage covers 14 T cell receptor beta chains from one sample sequenced in a study of CD8 T cells in Susac syndrome. The RNA input was 0.5 to 1 ug, and it was reverse transcribed with random hexamers. TCRdb recomputed calls from the immunoSEQ multiplex PCR reads with MiXCR, one row per CDR3 protein. The table records about 190,000 distinct CDR3 sequences, 90% to 95% of them present only once. Sequences were obtained from CD4+ T cells from PBMCs. Receptor source: a human donor with Susac syndrome.

The chain uses TRBV2 and TRBJ1-2; maybe TRBD1 (6 bases). The CDR3 length is 13 residues. V was trimmed by 4 bases and J by 10 bases, leaving 16 bases between them. Germline CDR1 is SNHLY and CDR2 is FYNNEI. CDR3 nucleotides: TGTGCCAGCAGTGGGCTCCAGGGGCCTCCCTACACCTTC. It yields the protein CASSGLQGPPYTF.

This chain joins TRBV3-1 and TRBJ2-7; TRBD2 agrees at 7 bases. CDR3 length equals 15 residues. Trimming at V came to 8 bases and at J to 5 bases, leaving 15 bases not matched to a gene. Looked up from germline, CDR1 is LGHDT and CDR2 is YNNKEL (reference sequence). The CDR3 reads CASSGRGSRFNEQYF. The CDR3 bases are TGTGCCAGCTCGGGGCGGGGGTCACGGTTTAACGAGCAGTACTTC.

The chain employs TRBV19 and TRBJ2-3; no clear D gene. Germline V gene sequence: CDR1 LNHDA, CDR2 SQIVND (reference sequence). Trimming pared 0 bases from V and 7 bases from J, leaving 5 bases between. The CDR3 consists of 12 residues. CDR3 amino acids: CASSIEGYTQYF. CDR3 nucleotide sequence: TGTGCCAGTAGTATAGAAGGCTATACGCAGTATTTT.

This chain uses TRBV11-2 with TRBJ2-7; 9 bases fit TRBD1. Per the germline V gene, CDR1 is SGHAT and CDR2 is FQNNGV. After removal of 4 bases from V and 2 bases from J, the junction contained 9 bases not matched to a gene. This CDR3 is 16 amino acids long. In nucleotides, the CDR3 is TGTGCCAGCAGCTCATACCGGGACAGGGTGACCTACGAGCAGTACTTC. This sequence encodes CASSSYRDRVTYEQYF.

This clonotype has only one observation. This chain joins TRBV3-1 and TRBJ2-5, with TRBD2 identical over 10 bases. V was clipped by 1 base and J by 5 bases; unmatched bases: 13. This CDR3 comprises 18 residues. The germline V gene has CDR1 LGHDT and CDR2 YNNKEL (reference sequence). The CDR3: CASSQVASGGLFGETQYF. As DNA, the CDR3 is TGTGCCAGCAGCCAAGTGGCTAGCGGGGGACTATTCGGTGAGACCCAGTACTTC.

The rearrangement joins TRBV5-4 to TRBJ1-6; perhaps TRBD1 as D (5 bases). The V end was cut by 0 bases, the J end by 5 bases, with 6 bases between. This CDR3 region has 14 residues. Germline-derived CDR1 and CDR2 are SGHNT and YYREEE (reference sequence). CDR3 in amino acids: CASSLVTDNSPLHF. CDR3 in DNA: TGTGCCAGCAGCTTGGTGACAGATAATTCACCCCTCCACTTT.

V is TRBV7-2 and J is TRBJ1-2; tentative D call: TRBD1 (6 bases). The CDR3 sequence is 14 residues long. V lost 1 base and J lost 4, with 10 bases in between. Germline CDR1 SGHTA, CDR2 FQGNSA. CDR3 in amino acids: CASSLDQGSYGYTF. The CDR3 region has the DNA TGTGCCAGCAGCTTAGACCAGGGGTCCTATGGCTACACCTTC. Complete variable domain (other parts from reference TRBV7-2 and TRBJ1-2): GAGVSQSPSNKVTEKGKDVELRCDPISGHTALYWYRQSLGQGLEFLIYFQGNSAPDKSGLPSDRFSAERTGGSVSTLTIQRTQQEDSAVYLCASSLDQGSYGYTFGSGTRLTVV.

The sample holds one count of this clonotype. The chain couples TRBV6-5 to TRBJ1-2; no clear D. In germline, CDR1 is MNHEY, CDR2 SVGAGI. The CDR3 totals 13 residues. V was trimmed by 5 bases and J by 7 bases, leaving 14 bases between them. CDR3 bases: TGTGCCAGCAGTCCGCAGGAGTTCGGTGGCTACACCTTC. This codes for CASSPQEFGGYTF.

The CDR3 reads CSATGTSGGWYEQYF. DNA for the CDR3: TGCAGTGCTACCGGGACTAGCGGGGGATGGTACGAGCAGTACTTC. V usage is TRBV20-1 and J usage is TRBJ2-7, with 14 bases identical to TRBD2. The germline V gene encodes CDR1 DFQATT and CDR2 SNEGSKA (reference sequence). This CDR3 contains 15 residues. Trimming at V came to 4 bases and at J to 4 bases, leaving 6 bases not matched to a gene.

The J gene is TRBJ1-1, the V gene TRBV20-1; D gene uncertain. Germline values: CDR1 DFQATT, CDR2 SNEGSKA (reference sequence). The CDR3 extends over 11 amino acids. The chain's CDR3 is CRAFMNTEAFF. The CDR3 coding sequence is TGCAGGGCTTTTATGAACACTGAAGCTTTCTTT.

The DNA for the CDR3 is TGCGCCAGCAGCTTGGATACAGGGGGGGAGACCCAGTACTTC. Its protein is CASSLDTGGETQYF. The chain links TRBV5-1 to TRBJ2-5; 8 bases map to TRBD1. J lost 5 bases, V lost 0 bases, and 3 bases had no gene match. This CDR3 has 14 amino acids. Germline V gene data show CDR1 as SGHRS and CDR2 as YFSETQ.

The chain couples TRBV30 to TRBJ2-1, with 7 bases matching TRBD2. The trim removed 4 bases at V and 0 bases at J, leaving 9 bases unmatched. Looked up from germline, CDR1 is GTSNPN and CDR2 is SVGIG (reference sequence). The CDR3 has 16 amino acids. The CDR3 spells CAWNPLASSSYNEQFF. The CDR3 DNA follows: TGTGCCTGGAACCCACTAGCGTCGAGCTCCTACAATGAGCAGTTCTTC.

This chain links TRBV19 with TRBJ2-3; D is possibly TRBD2 (5 bases). Trimming shortened V by 6 bases and J by 0 bases, and 16 bases separated the two germline ends. Germline CDR1 is LNHDA and CDR2 is SQIVND (reference sequence). This CDR3 is built from 16 residues. CDR3 nucleotides: TGTGCCAGTAGAAGTAACGAGAGGGCCAGCACAGATACGCAGTATTTT. It translates to CASRSNERASTDTQYF.

The rearrangement links TRBV30 to TRBJ2-7; 13 nucleotides agree with TRBD2. The CDR3 covers 20 residues. Looked up from germline, CDR1 is GTSNPN and CDR2 is SVGIG (reference sequence). The ends lost 3 bases at V and 3 bases at J; junction bases unmatched: 20. For the CDR3, the DNA is TGTGCCTGGAGAAGAAAAAAGGCGAGGACTAGCGGGGGAGGGGTCTACGAGCAGTACTTC. This translates into CAWRRKKARTSGGGVYEQYF. Supplemented by reference TRBV30 and TRBJ2-7, the full variable domain reads SQTIHQWPATLVQPVGSPLSLECTVEGTSNPNLYWYRQAAGRGLQLLFYSVGIGQISSEVPQNLSASRPQDRQFILSSKKLLLSDSGFYLCAWRRKKARTSGGGVYEQYFGPGTRLTVT.